This T cell receptor beta chain was recovered during a study of spatial heterogeneity in lung cancer. Study as a whole: Alpha-chain sequences were detected in numbers that were consistently lower than beta-chain sequences. The study observed each unique TCR and UMI combination more than ten times on average in raw reads.

Every molecule of TCR cDNA had its own unique molecular identifier. TCRdb used MiXCR to reprocess the 5' RACE reads, holding one entry per CDR3 protein. This sample yields a few thousand distinct CDR3 sequences, of which about 21% are seen a single time; roughly 24% belongs to the top ten. The CDR3 has 14 residues. Germline V gene sequence: CDR1 LGHDT, CDR2 YNNKEL (reference sequence). V was trimmed by 4 bases and J by 0 bases, leaving 7 bases between them. By sample fraction, this clonotype is medium-sized (0.01 to 0.1%). The time point: sample taken at primary tumor resection. Whole RNA came from tumor, nontumor lung or frozen PBMC and was sequenced without being sorted.

The V gene is TRBV3-1, the J gene TRBJ1-5; D is ambiguous. This TCR came from a female donor with early-stage non-small cell lung cancer. The sample consisted of normal lung tissue next to the tumor, taken at surgery. The CDR3 bases are TGTGCCAGCAGCCCTGACAATAGCAATCAGCCCCAGCATTTT. Amino acid sequence: CASSPDNSNQPQHF.